The present entry profiles one T cell receptor beta chain with its context. This record comes from a study of blood T cell repertoires in COVID-19. Per the study methods: By means of reference gene primer amplification, nucleated cell counts were estimated. Sequenced by immunoSEQ multiplex PCR; TCRdb stores in-frame clones only, minus some. V, J and clone size are those of that table, while D and trimming were read from the DNA. The sample holds over 200,000 clones, roughly 79% seen once. V was pared by 0 bases and J by 5 bases, with 12 bases of the junction left unmatched. The CDR3 has 18 residues. CDR1 is LGHNA and CDR2 is YNFKEQ in the germline V gene.

This receptor was obtained from a man aged 35 to 55 who had recovered from COVID-19. The J gene is TRBJ1-2, the V gene TRBV4-2; 10 bases match TRBD1. Material: PBMCs or T cells enriched from blood (not recorded which). CDR3 sequence reads: CASSQERDRGAIRYGYTF. In nucleotides, the CDR3 is TGTGCCAGCAGCCAAGAAAGGGACAGGGGAGCGATTAGGTATGGCTACACCTTC.